These 29 T cell receptor beta chains were sequenced from one sample in a study of T cell repertoires in cytomegalovirus infection. TCRdb itself ran the reads through MiXCR, one entry per CDR3 protein. The data contain roughly 500,000 distinct CDR3 sequences, about 17% of them seen just once; the ten biggest clones take up about 24%. The material sequenced was CD8+ T cells from PBMCs. The receptors were gathered from a human donor in good health (CMV status not recorded). Some clones in this sample may be carry-over from other donors' samples.

This clonotype was observed many times. V is TRBV6-6 and J is TRBJ2-3, with D perhaps matching TRBD1 (6 bases). Germline V gives CDR1 MNHNY, CDR2 SVGAGI (reference sequence). Trimming shortened V by 7 bases and J by 5 bases, and 13 bases separated the two germline ends. This CDR3 contains 13 residues. Written as DNA, the CDR3 is TGTGCCAGCACAGCAGCGACAGGAGATACGCAGTATTTT. This encodes CASTAATGDTQYF.

Many counts were recorded for this clonotype. The chain combines TRBV11-2 with TRBJ2-3, with a possible D match to TRBD1 (6 bases). Germline values: CDR1 SGHAT, CDR2 FQNNGV. Trimming removed 5 bases at V and 2 bases at J, with 11 bases between. This CDR3 is 14 amino acids long. The CDR3 loop is CASSRTGITDTQYF. CDR3 bases: TGTGCCAGCAGCCGCACAGGGATCACAGATACGCAGTATTTT.

This clonotype was seen repeatedly, ten times or more. V gene TRBV6-1 combines with J gene TRBJ1-5; possible D gene TRBD1, 6 bases. This CDR3 has 16 amino acids. V gave up 5 bases and J gave up 7 bases, with 21 bases separating them. CDR1 and CDR2 from the germline V gene are MNHNS and SASEGT. The CDR3 DNA is TGTGCCAGCAGTCTAAGGAGGAGAGGGGGACCGCAGCCCCAGCATTTT. It yields the protein CASSLRRRGGPQPQHF.

Comment on this clonotype: This could be a read error, since a much larger clone is one nucleotide away. The rearrangement uses TRBV10-3 and TRBJ2-1, with 8 bases aligning to TRBD2. Germline loops: CDR1 ENHRY, CDR2 SYGVKD. CDR3 length: 16 residues. This CDR3 reads CAISDQKTSEYNEQSF. The CDR3 region has the DNA TGTGCCATCAGTGATCAAAAGACTAGCGAGTACAATGAGCAGTCCTTC.

This clonotype was observed a few times. The chain carries TRBV6-5 and TRBJ2-7; 9 bases agree with TRBD2. The germline CDR1 and CDR2 sequences are MNHEY and SVGAGI. V gave up 6 bases and J gave up 2 bases; unmatched junction bases: 11. This CDR3 contains 16 residues. CDR3 nucleotide sequence: TGTGCCAGCAGGAGGTTAGCGGGAGAGTTTACCTACGAGCAGTACTTC. Translating it yields CASRRLAGEFTYEQYF.

This clonotype came up many times. The V call is TRBV7-3, the J call TRBJ2-1, with 7 bases that match TRBD1. The length of the CDR3 is 15 residues. Germline V lookup: CDR1 SGHTA, CDR2 FQGTGA. V lost 4 bases and J lost 7; bases outside the gene matches: 10. The CDR3 spells CASSSTGTEVNEQFF. CDR3 nucleotide sequence: TGTGCCAGCAGCTCGACCGGGACAGAAGTGAATGAGCAGTTCTTC.

The sample holds many counts of this clonotype. The chain combines TRBV19 with TRBJ1-1; no clear D gene. Trimming removed 1 base at V and 4 bases at J, with 13 bases between. In germline, CDR1 is LNHDA, CDR2 SQIVND (reference sequence). CDR3 size: 15 residues. The CDR3, as DNA: TGTGCCAGTAGTATAGGGGCGGGCGGAGGCACTGAAGCTTTCTTT. Translated, it gives CASSIGAGGGTEAFF.

This clonotype occurred many times. The CDR3 DNA reads TGTGCCAGCAGCGCTAGGGTCTACCACCAAGAGACCCAGTACTTC. This codes for CASSARVYHQETQYF. The chain recombines TRBV7-9 with TRBJ2-5; no clear D. CDR1 is SEHNR and CDR2 is FQNEAQ in the germline V gene (reference sequence). The ends were cut back, 5 bases at V and 0 bases at J, with 13 bases in the middle. The CDR3 contains 15 residues.

This rearrangement joins TRBV9 to TRBJ1-1; D gene uncertain. In germline, CDR1 is SGDLS, CDR2 YYNGEE. CDR3 length equals 14 residues. V was shortened by 0 bases and J by 5 bases, with 11 bases between the two germline ends. This chain's CDR3 is CASSVVGQATEAFF. DNA for the CDR3: TGTGCCAGCAGCGTAGTAGGGCAGGCGACTGAAGCTTTCTTT. Full variable domain (rest looked up from reference TRBV9 and TRBJ1-1): DSGVTQTPKHLITATGQRVTLRCSPRSGDLSVYWYQQSLDQGLQFLIQYYNGEERAKGNILERFSAQQFPDLHSELNLSSLELGDSALYFCASSVVGQATEAFFGQGTRLTVV.

This clonotype was seen ten or more times. The CDR3 nucleotides read TGTGCCAGCAGTTACCAAGGTTACATGAACACTGAAGCTTTCTTT. Translated: CASSYQGYMNTEAFF. This chain links TRBV6-5 with TRBJ1-1; D is uncertain. Germline CDR1 is MNHEY and CDR2 is SVGAGI. The CDR3 length is 15 residues. With 2 bases removed from V and 0 bases from J, the gap between germline ends came to 10 bases.

This clonotype was seen a few times. The genes are TRBV6-5 and TRBJ1-2, with 7 bases lining up with TRBD1. The J segment lost 2 bases and the V segment lost 2 bases, leaving 8 bases of the junction unmatched. This CDR3 comprises 16 residues. Germline V CDR1 and CDR2: MNHEY, SVGAGI. CDR3 protein: CASSYKPRGINYGYTF. The CDR3 nucleotides read TGTGCCAGCAGTTACAAACCCAGGGGGATCAACTATGGCTACACCTTC.

The CDR3 bases are TGTGCCAGCAGCCTAAACAGGTGGACTGAAGCTTTCTTT. This codes for CASSLNRWTEAFF. The genes are TRBV27 and TRBJ1-1; tentative D call: TRBD1 (5 bases). V shed 6 bases and J shed 5 bases, with 13 bases lying between them. Germline V gene lookup returns CDR1 MNHEY and CDR2 SMNVEV (reference sequence). The CDR3 contains 13 residues.

On this clonotype: Germline and junction disagree at one end, which may indicate a read error. The rearrangement joins TRBV7-9 to TRBJ1-5; no definite D call. Germline CDR1 is SEHNR and CDR2 is FQNEAQ (reference sequence). The CDR3 totals 13 residues. The CDR3 DNA is TGTGCCAGCAGCTCAGGAGGGAATCAGCCCCCGCATTTT. Its protein is CASSSGGNQPPHF. Full variable domain (remainder filled in from reference TRBV7-9 and TRBJ1-5): DTGVSQNPRHKITKRGQNVTFRCDPISEHNRLYWYRQTLGQGPEFLTYFQNEAQLEKSRLLSDRFSAERPKGSFSTLEIQRTEQGDSAMYLCASSSGGNQPPHFGDGTRLSIL.

J is TRBJ2-7 and V is TRBV4-1; no reliable D call. Trimming took off 0 bases at V and 1 base at J, with 10 bases between the two ends. Germline V gene lookup returns CDR1 MGHRA and CDR2 YSYEKL. This CDR3 spans 15 amino acids. CDR3 region: CASSQDPDSSYEQYF. CDR3 in DNA: TGCGCCAGCAGCCAAGACCCCGACTCGTCCTACGAGCAGTACTTC.

This chain joins TRBV5-1 and TRBJ2-3; 12 nucleotides align to TRBD2. The V gene's germline CDR1 is SGHRS and CDR2 YFSETQ. CDR3 length: 17 residues. With V trimmed by 4 bases and J by 1 base, 7 bases remained unmatched. CDR3 in DNA: TGCGCCAGCAGCCGGACTAGCGGGGCCCTTCGCACAGATACGCAGTATTTT. Protein: CASSRTSGALRTDTQYF. Full variable domain (outside the CDR3, taken from reference TRBV5-1 and TRBJ2-3): KAGVTQTPRYLIKTRGQQVTLSCSPISGHRSVSWYQQTPGQGLQFLFEYFSETQRNKGNFPGRFSGRQFSNSRSEMNVSTLELGDSALYLCASSRTSGALRTDTQYFGPGTRLTVL.

This clonotype was detected many times. Written as DNA, the CDR3 is TGTGCCAGCAGCTTACAAGGCCCCGGGATCGGCACTGAAGCTTTCTTT. Translating it yields CASSLQGPGIGTEAFF. The chain has TRBV7-9 and TRBJ1-1; D unresolved. This CDR3 has 16 residues. The V and J ends lost 2 bases and 4 bases respectively, with 17 bases between them. Per the germline V gene, CDR1 is SEHNR and CDR2 is FQNEAQ (reference sequence).

On this clonotype: The CDR3 end shows no conserved phenylalanine or tryptophan, and so a read error is likely. This rearrangement joins TRBV27 to TRBJ2-1; TRBD2 agrees at 7 bases. After removal of 4 bases from V and 7 bases from J, the junction contained 7 bases not matched to a gene. Looked up from germline, CDR1 is MNHEY and CDR2 is SMNVEV (reference sequence). The CDR3 is made up of 14 amino acids. The CDR3: CASSWEGLVNEQFL. CDR3 nucleotides: TGTGCCAGCAGTTGGGAGGGCCTGGTAAATGAGCAGTTCTTA.

This clonotype has a count of ten or more. The V call is TRBV24-1, the J call TRBJ2-5; D remains ambiguous. CDR1 and CDR2 (germline): KGHDR, SFDVKD. The V end lost 3 bases, the J end lost 7 bases, and 17 bases lay between the germline ends. This CDR3 has 15 residues. This CDR3 is CATSDPKESPGTQYF. CDR3 bases: TGTGCCACCAGTGATCCAAAGGAGTCCCCGGGGACCCAGTACTTC.

Ten or more counts support this clonotype. The chain joins TRBV7-8 to TRBJ2-6; no clear D. The V end was cut by 1 base, the J end by 0 bases, with 7 bases between. The CDR3 length is 16 residues. Germline assignment: CDR1 SGHVS and CDR2 FQNEAQ. The CDR3 is CASSLVPLSGANVLTF. In DNA, the CDR3 is TGTGCCAGCAGCTTAGTCCCCCTCTCTGGGGCCAACGTCCTGACTTTC.

This clonotype was detected a few times. The rearrangement uses TRBV4-1 and TRBJ1-4; TRBD1 matches at 7 bases. V shed 1 base, J shed 0 bases, and the junction held 5 bases outside the gene matches. Germline V CDR1 and CDR2: MGHRA, YSYEKL. The CDR3 loop spans 17 amino acids. In DNA, the CDR3 is TGCGCCAGCAGCCAAGCGGGGACAGCCACAACTAATGAAAAACTGTTTTTT. Its translation: CASSQAGTATTNEKLFF.

This clonotype came up many times. The chain joins TRBV28 to TRBJ1-1, with 7 positions matching TRBD1. From germline, CDR1 is MDHEN and CDR2 SYDVKM. After removal of 8 bases from V and 3 bases from J, the junction contained 15 bases not matched to a gene. The CDR3 is made up of 16 amino acids. CDR3 sequence (DNA): TGTGCCAGCGTTTGGAAAGGGGGCGTGTTGTACACTGAAGCTTTCTTT. Protein sequence: CASVWKGGVLYTEAFF.

The chain has TRBV18 and TRBJ1-5; 8 bases map to TRBD1. V shed 3 bases, J shed 4 bases, and the junction held 8 bases outside the gene matches. Germline V lookup: CDR1 KGHSH, CDR2 LQKENI. This CDR3 has 16 amino acids. CDR3 sequence reads: CASSPRSQGANQPQHF. Written as DNA, the CDR3 is TGTGCCAGCTCACCTCGGTCGCAGGGGGCGAATCAGCCCCAGCATTTT.

The table lists this clonotype with many counts. The chain carries TRBV12-3 or TRBV12-4 and TRBJ2-7, with 8 bases identical to TRBD1. The CDR3 is 15 amino acids. V shed 5 bases and J 0 bases; nucleotides not matched to a gene: 6. The CDR3 loop is CASSTDRESSYEQYF. For the CDR3, the DNA is TGTGCCAGCAGTACGGACAGGGAGAGCTCCTACGAGCAGTACTTC.

The chain's CDR3 is CASSIDGDNTDTQYF. Written as DNA, the CDR3 is TGTGCCAGTAGTATAGATGGGGACAACACAGATACGCAGTATTTT. This chain joins TRBV19 and TRBJ2-3; D perhaps matches TRBD1 (6 bases). V was shortened by 0 bases and J by 2 bases, with 9 bases between the two germline ends. In germline, CDR1 is LNHDA, CDR2 SQIVND (reference sequence). The CDR3 has 15 amino acids.

This clonotype was observed a few times. V usage is TRBV6-8 and J usage is TRBJ2-7; D gene unclear. There are 12 residues in the CDR3. Looked up from germline, CDR1 is MNHGY and CDR2 is SAAAGT. Trimming cost V 7 bases and J 3 bases, with 10 bases left between them. CDR3 coding DNA: TGTGCCAGCAAAATGGGTCTCTACGAGCAGTACTTC. This sequence encodes CASKMGLYEQYF.

This clonotype was counted between two and nine times. V and J are TRBV20-1 and TRBJ2-5; the match to TRBD2 covers 7 bases. After removal of 0 bases from V and 1 base from J, the junction contained 8 bases not matched to a gene. The CDR3 is made up of 16 amino acids. In germline, CDR1 is DFQATT, CDR2 SNEGSKA (reference sequence). The CDR3: CSARDYAGASQETQYF. CDR3 DNA sequence: TGCAGTGCTAGAGATTACGCGGGAGCTAGCCAAGAGACCCAGTACTTC.

This clonotype appeared many times. The V gene is TRBV10-3, the J gene TRBJ1-1; tentatively, D is TRBD1 (5 bases). The CDR3 consists of 13 residues. Trimming shortened V by 4 bases and J by 5 bases, and 11 bases separated the two germline ends. The germline V gene encodes CDR1 ENHRY and CDR2 SYGVKD. For the CDR3, the DNA is TGTGCCATCAGTGCCCAGGGAAGTACTGAAGCTTTCTTT. Amino acid sequence: CAISAQGSTEAFF.

This clonotype was seen a few times. This chain joins TRBV10-3 and TRBJ2-7; TRBD1 is a possible D gene (6 bases). The V gene's germline CDR1 is ENHRY and CDR2 SYGVKD. The CDR3 is made up of 15 amino acids. V was shortened by 6 bases and J by 0 bases, with 15 bases between the two germline ends. CDR3 in amino acids: CAISEPGESSYEQYF. The CDR3, as DNA: TGTGCCATCAGCGAACCAGGGGAGAGCTCCTACGAGCAGTACTTC.

There are many counts of this clonotype. The chain couples TRBV6-1 to TRBJ1-2; 7 bases map to TRBD1. Losses at the gene ends were 4 bases for V and 12 bases for J; bases not matched to a gene: 11. Germline V lookup: CDR1 MNHNS, CDR2 SASEGT. The CDR3 totals 13 residues. The CDR3 spells CASSVRQGTGDTF. The DNA of the CDR3 is TGTGCCAGCAGTGTCAGACAGGGAACAGGGGACACCTTC.